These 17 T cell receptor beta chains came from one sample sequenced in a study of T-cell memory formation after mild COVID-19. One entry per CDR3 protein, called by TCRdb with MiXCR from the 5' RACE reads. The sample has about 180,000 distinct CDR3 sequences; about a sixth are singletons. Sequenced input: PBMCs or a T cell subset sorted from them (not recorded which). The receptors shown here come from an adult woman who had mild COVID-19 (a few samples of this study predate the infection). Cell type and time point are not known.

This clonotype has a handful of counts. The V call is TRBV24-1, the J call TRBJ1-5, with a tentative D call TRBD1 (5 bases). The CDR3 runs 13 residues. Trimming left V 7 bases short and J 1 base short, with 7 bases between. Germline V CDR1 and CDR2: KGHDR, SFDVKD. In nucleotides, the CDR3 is TGTGCCACCAGCCGGGACAGCAATCAGCCCCAGCATTTT. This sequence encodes CATSRDSNQPQHF.

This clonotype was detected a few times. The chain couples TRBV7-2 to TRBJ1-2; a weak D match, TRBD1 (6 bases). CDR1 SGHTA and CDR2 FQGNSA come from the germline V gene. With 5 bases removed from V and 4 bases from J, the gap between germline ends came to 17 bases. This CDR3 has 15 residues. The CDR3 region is CASSIAQDRIYGYTF. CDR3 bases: TGTGCCAGCAGCATCGCACAGGACAGAATCTATGGCTACACCTTC.

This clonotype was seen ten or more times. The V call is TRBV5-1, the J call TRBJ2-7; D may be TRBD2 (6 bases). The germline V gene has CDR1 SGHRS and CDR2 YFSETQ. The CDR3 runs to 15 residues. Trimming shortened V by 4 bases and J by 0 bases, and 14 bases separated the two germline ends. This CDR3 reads CASSNRDSHSYEQYF. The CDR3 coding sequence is TGCGCCAGCAGCAACCGGGACTCTCACTCCTACGAGCAGTACTTC. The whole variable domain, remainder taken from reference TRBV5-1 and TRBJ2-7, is KAGVTQTPRYLIKTRGQQVTLSCSPISGHRSVSWYQQTPGQGLQFLFEYFSETQRNKGNFPGRFSGRQFSNSRSEMNVSTLELGDSALYLCASSNRDSHSYEQYFGPGTRLTVT.

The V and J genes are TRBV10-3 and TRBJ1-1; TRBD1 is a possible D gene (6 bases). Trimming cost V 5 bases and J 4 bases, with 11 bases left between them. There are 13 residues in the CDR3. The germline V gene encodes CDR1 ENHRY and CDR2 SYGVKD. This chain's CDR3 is CAISRAGATEAFF. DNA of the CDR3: TGTGCCATCAGTCGGGCAGGGGCCACTGAAGCTTTCTTT.

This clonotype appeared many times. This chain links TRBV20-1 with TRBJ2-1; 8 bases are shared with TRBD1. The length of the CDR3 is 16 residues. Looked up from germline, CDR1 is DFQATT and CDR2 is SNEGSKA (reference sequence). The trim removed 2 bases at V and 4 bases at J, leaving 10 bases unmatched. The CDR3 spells CSARSPRGLGYNEQFF. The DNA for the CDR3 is TGCAGTGCTAGAAGCCCCAGGGGGCTGGGGTACAATGAGCAGTTCTTC.

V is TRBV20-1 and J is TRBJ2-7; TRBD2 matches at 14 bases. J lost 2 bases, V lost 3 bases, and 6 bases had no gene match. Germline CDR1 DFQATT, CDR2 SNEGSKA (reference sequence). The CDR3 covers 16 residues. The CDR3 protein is CSARGGLAGAAYEQYF. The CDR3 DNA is TGCAGTGCTAGGGGGGGACTAGCGGGGGCCGCCTACGAGCAGTACTTC.

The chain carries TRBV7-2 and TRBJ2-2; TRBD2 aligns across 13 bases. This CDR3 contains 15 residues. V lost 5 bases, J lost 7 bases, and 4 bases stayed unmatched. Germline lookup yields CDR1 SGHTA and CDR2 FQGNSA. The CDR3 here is CASSPGLAGFGELFF. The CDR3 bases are TGTGCCAGCAGCCCGGGACTAGCGGGATTCGGGGAGCTGTTTTTT.

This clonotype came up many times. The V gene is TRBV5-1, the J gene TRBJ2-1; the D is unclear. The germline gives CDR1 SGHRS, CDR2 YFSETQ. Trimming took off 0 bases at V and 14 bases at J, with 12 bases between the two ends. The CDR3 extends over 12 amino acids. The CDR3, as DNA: TGCGCCAGCAGCTTGGTTCACCCTATTAAGTTCTTC. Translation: CASSLVHPIKFF.

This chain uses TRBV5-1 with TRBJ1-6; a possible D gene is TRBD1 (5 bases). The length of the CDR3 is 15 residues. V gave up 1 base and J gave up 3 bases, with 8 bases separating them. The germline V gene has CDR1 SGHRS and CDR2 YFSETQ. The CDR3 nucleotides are TGCGCCAGCAGCTTGAGGGACGTCTATAATTCACCCCTCCACTTT. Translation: CASSLRDVYNSPLHF.

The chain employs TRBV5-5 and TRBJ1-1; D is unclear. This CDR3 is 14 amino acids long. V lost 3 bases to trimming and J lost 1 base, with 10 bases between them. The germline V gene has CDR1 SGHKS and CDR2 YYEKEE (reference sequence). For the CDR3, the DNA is TGTGCCAGCAGCTGGGTTGGACCGAACACTGAAGCTTTCTTT. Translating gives CASSWVGPNTEAFF.

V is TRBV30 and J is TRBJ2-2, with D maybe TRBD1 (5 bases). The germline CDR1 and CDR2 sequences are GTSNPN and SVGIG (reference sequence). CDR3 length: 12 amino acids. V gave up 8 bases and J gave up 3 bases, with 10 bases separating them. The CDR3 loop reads CATKGYTGELFF. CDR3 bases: TGTGCCACGAAGGGGTACACCGGGGAGCTGTTTTTT.

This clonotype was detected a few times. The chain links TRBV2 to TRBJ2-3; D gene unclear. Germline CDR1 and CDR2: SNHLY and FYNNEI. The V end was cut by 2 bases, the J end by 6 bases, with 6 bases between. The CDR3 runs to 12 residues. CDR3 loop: CASSESGDTQYF. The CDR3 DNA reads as TGTGCCAGCAGTGAATCTGGTGATACGCAGTATTTT.

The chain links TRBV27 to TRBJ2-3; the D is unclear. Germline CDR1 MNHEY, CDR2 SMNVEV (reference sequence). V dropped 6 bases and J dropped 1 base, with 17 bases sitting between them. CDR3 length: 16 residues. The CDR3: CASRSGLQTRTDTQYF. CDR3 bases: TGTGCCAGCAGGTCCGGGCTTCAAACCCGCACAGATACGCAGTATTTT.

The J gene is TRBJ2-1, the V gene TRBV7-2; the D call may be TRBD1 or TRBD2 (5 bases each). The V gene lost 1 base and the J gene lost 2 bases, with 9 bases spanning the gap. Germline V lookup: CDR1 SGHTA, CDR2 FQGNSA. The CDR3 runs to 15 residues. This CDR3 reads CASSLELGPYNEQFF. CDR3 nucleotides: TGTGCCAGCAGCTTAGAGTTGGGACCCTACAATGAGCAGTTCTTC. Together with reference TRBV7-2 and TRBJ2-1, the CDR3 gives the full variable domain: GAGVSQSPSNKVTEKGKDVELRCDPISGHTALYWYRQSLGQGLEFLIYFQGNSAPDKSGLPSDRFSAERTGGSVSTLTIQRTQQEDSAVYLCASSLELGPYNEQFFGPGTRLTVL.

The CDR3 is CASRTQGARDYGYTF. Here the CDR3 DNA reads TGTGCCAGTAGAACCCAGGGGGCGCGGGACTATGGCTACACCTTC. This chain links TRBV19 with TRBJ1-2; 8 nucleotides match TRBD1. J was trimmed by 3 bases and V by 6 bases; bases with no gene match: 9. Germline-derived CDR1 and CDR2 are LNHDA and SQIVND (reference sequence). The CDR3 is 15 residues long.

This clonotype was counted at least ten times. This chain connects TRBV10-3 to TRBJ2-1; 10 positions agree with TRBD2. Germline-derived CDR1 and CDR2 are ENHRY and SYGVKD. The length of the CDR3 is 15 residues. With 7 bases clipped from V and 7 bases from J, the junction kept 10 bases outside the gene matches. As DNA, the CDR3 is TGTGCCATCATGTCGGGGACTAGCGTGGCAAATGAGCAGTTCTTC. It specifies CAIMSGTSVANEQFF.

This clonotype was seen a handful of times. CDR3 in amino acids: CATIEGLGGELFF. As DNA, the CDR3 is TGCGCCACCATAGAGGGATTGGGCGGGGAGCTGTTTTTT. The chain employs TRBV5-1 and TRBJ2-2, with D possibly TRBD2 on 5 matching bases. V lost 9 bases to trimming and J lost 7 bases, with 16 bases between them. Germline CDR1 is SGHRS and CDR2 is YFSETQ. The CDR3 is 13 amino acids.